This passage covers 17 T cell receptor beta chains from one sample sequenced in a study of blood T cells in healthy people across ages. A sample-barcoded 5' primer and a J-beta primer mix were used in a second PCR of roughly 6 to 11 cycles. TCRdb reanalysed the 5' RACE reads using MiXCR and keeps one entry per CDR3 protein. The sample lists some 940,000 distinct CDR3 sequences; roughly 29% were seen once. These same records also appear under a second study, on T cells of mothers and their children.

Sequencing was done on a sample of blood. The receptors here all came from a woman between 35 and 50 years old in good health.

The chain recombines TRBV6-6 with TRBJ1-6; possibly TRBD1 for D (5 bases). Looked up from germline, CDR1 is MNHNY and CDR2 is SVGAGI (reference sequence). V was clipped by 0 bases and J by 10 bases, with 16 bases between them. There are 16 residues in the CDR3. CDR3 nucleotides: TGTGCCAGCAGTTACTCGCCGGGGGGAAAAGAGTCACCCCTCCACTTT. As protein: CASSYSPGGKESPLHF.

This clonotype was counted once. As DNA, the CDR3 is TGTGCCAGCAGCCAAGGATCACCTAGCGGGGTGTTCACAGATACGCAGTATTTT. Encoded protein: CASSQGSPSGVFTDTQYF. The gene calls are TRBV3-1 and TRBJ2-3; 9 bases fit TRBD2. Trimming at V came to 1 base and at J to 2 bases, leaving 10 bases not matched to a gene. CDR1 and CDR2 (germline): LGHDT, YNNKEL (reference sequence). The CDR3 sequence is 18 residues long.

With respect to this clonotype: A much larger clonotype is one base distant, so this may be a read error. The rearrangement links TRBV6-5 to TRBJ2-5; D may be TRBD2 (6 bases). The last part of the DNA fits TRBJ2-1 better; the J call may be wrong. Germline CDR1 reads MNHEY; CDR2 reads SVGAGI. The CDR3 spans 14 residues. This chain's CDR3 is CASSPWRGKETQFF. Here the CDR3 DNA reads TGTGCCAGCAGCCCTTGGAGGGGAAAAGAGACCCAGTTCTTC.

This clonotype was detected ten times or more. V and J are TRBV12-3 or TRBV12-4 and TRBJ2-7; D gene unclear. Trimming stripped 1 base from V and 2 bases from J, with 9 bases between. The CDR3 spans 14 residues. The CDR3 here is CASSLDRSTYEQYF. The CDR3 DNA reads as TGTGCCAGCAGTTTAGATCGGAGTACCTACGAGCAGTACTTC.

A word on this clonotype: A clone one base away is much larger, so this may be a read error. Here the CDR3 reads CATTPSRGEEAFF. The CDR3 DNA is TGTGCCACCACCCCATCACGGGGGGAAGAAGCTTTCTTT. The chain combines TRBV24-1 with TRBJ1-1; perhaps TRBD1 as D (5 bases). CDR1 and CDR2 (germline): KGHDR, SFDVKD. V lost 8 bases, J lost 8 bases, and 17 bases lay in between. CDR3 length equals 13 residues.

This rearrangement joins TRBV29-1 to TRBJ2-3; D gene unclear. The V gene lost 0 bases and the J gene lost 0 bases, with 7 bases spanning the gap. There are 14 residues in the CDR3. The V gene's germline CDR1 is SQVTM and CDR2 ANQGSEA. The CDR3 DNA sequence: TGCAGCGTTGAAGAGGGGTCCAGCACAGATACGCAGTATTTT. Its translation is CSVEEGSSTDTQYF.

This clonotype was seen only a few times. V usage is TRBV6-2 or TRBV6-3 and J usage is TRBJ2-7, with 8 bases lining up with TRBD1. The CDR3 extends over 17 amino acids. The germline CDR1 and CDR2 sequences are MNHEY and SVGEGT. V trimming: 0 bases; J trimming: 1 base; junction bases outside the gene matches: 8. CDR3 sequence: CASSYSERTGSSYEQYF. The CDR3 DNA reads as TGTGCCAGCAGTTACTCGGAAAGGACAGGGTCATCCTACGAGCAGTACTTC.

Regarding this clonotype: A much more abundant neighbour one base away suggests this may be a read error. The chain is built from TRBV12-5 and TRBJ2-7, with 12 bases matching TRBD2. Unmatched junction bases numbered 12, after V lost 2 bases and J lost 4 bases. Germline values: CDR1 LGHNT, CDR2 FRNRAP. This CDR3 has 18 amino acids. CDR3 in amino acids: CASGLTLPGLAGRYEQYF. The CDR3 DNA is TGTGCTAGTGGTTTGACCCTGCCTGGACTAGCGGGGAGATACGAGCAGTACTTC.

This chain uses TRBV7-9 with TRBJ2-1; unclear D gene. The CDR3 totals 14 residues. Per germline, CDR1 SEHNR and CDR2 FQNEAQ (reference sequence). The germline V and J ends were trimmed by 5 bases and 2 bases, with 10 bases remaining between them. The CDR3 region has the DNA TGTGCCAGCAGCCACCCGCTTGCCTACAATGAGCAGTTCTTC. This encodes CASSHPLAYNEQFF.

Here the CDR3 DNA reads TGCAGTGCGGAGGCCCGAGGGGTGAGCCCCTACGAGCAGTACTTC. Residues: CSAEARGVSPYEQYF. The rearrangement joins TRBV20-1 to TRBJ2-7, with D perhaps TRBD1 or TRBD2 (5 bases each). V was trimmed by 6 bases and J by 2 bases, leaving 20 bases between them. The germline CDR1 and CDR2 sequences are DFQATT and SNEGSKA (reference sequence). CDR3 length: 15 amino acids.

The CDR3 coding sequence is TGCAGTGCTAGAATTAGCGGGGGGGCCAATGAGCAGTTCTTC. This translates into CSARISGGANEQFF. The chain carries TRBV20-1 and TRBJ2-1, with 11 bases matching TRBD2. The CDR3 covers 14 residues. Germline V CDR1 and CDR2: DFQATT, SNEGSKA (reference sequence). Losses at the gene ends were 2 bases for V and 6 bases for J; bases not matched to a gene: 3.

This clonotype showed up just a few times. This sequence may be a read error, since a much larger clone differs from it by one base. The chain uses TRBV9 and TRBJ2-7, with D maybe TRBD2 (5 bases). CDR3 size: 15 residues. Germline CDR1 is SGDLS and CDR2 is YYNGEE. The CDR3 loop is CTSSVVGGPTYEQYF. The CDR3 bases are TGTACCAGCAGCGTAGTCGGAGGACCTACCTACGAGCAGTACTTC.

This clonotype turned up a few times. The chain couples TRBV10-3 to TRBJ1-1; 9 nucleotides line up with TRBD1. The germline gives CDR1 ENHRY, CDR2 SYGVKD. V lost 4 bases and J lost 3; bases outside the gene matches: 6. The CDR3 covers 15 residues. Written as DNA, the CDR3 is TGTGCCATCAGTGCGCACCGGGACAGGGACACTGAAGCTTTCTTT. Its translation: CAISAHRDRDTEAFF.

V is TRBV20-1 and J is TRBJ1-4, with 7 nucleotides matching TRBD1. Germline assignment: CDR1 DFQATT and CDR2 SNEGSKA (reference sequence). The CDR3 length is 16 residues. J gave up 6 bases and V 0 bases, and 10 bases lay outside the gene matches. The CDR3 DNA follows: TGCAGTGCTAGAGATCTTTACCGCGGGACAGATGAAAAACTGTTTTTT. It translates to CSARDLYRGTDEKLFF.

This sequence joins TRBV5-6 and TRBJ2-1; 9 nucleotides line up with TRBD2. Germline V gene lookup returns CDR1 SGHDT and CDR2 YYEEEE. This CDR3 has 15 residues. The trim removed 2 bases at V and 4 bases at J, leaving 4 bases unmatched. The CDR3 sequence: CASSFPLAGYNEQFF. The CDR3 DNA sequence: TGTGCCAGCAGCTTCCCCCTAGCGGGGTACAATGAGCAGTTCTTC.

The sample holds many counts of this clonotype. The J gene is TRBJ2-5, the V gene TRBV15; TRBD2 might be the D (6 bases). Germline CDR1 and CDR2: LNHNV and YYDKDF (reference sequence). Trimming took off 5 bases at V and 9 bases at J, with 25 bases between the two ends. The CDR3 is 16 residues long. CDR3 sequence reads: CATSPQLNPGPGAQYF. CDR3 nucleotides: TGTGCCACCAGCCCCCAGTTAAATCCGGGCCCGGGGGCCCAGTACTTC.

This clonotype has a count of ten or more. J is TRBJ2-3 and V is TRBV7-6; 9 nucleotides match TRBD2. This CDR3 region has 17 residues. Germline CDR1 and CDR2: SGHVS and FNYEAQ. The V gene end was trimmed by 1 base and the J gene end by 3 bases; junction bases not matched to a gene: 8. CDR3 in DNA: TGTGCCAGCAGCTTAGGCGCAGGCGGGGGGGCAACAGATACGCAGTATTTT. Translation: CASSLGAGGGATDTQYF. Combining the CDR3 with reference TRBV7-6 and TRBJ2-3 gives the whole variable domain GAGVSQSPRYKVTKRGQDVALRCDPISGHVSLYWYRQALGQGPEFLTYFNYEAQQDKSGLPNDRFSAERPEGSISTLTIQRTEQRDSAMYRCASSLGAGGGATDTQYFGPGTRLTVL.